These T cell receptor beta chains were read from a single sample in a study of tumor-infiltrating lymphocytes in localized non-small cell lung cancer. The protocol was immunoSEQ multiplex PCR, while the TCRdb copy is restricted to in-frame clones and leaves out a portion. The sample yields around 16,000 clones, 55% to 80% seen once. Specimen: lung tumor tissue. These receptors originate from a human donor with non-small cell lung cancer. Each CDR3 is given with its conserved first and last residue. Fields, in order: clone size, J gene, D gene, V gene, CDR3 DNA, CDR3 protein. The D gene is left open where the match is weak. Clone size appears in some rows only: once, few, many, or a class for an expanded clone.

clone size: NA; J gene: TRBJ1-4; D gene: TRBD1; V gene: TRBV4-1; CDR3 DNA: TGCGCCAGCAGCCGAGCCCCCCCGGGACAGCCTAATGAAAAACTGTTTTTT; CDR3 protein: CASSRAPPGQPNEKLFF
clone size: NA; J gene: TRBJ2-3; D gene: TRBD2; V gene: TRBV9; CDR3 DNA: TGTGCCAGCAGCGTAGACGCGGGAGTAGATACGCAGTATTTT; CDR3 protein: CASSVDAGVDTQYF
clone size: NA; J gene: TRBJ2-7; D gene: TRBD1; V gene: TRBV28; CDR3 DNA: TGTGCCAGCAGGAACGGACAGGGGAACGAGCAGTACTTC; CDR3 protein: CASRNGQGNEQYF
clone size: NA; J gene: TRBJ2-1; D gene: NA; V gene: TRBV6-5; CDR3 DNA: TGTGCCAGCAGTTATAGTCCATGGAATGAGCAGTTCTTC; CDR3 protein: CASSYSPWNEQFF
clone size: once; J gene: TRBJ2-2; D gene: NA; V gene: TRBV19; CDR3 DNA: TGTGCCAGCAGAAACACTCGCTACACCGGGGAGCTGTTTTTT; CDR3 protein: CASRNTRYTGELFF
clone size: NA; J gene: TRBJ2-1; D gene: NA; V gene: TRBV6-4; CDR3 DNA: TGTGCCAGCAAACAGGGCAATTCCTACAATGAGCAGTTCTTC; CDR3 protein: CASKQGNSYNEQFF
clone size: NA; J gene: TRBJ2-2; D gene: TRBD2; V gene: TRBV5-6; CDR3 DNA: TGTGCCAGCAGTGTAGCGGGCCCCGGGGAGCTGTTTTTT; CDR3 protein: CASSVAGPGELFF
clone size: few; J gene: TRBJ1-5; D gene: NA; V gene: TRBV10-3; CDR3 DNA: TGTGCCATCAGTGATCTTGGAAATCAGCCCCAGCATTTT; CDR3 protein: CAISDLGNQPQHF
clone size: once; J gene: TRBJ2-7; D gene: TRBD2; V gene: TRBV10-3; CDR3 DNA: TGTGCCATCAGTGAAGCGGGAGTGTACGAGCAGTACTTC; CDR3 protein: CAISEAGVYEQYF
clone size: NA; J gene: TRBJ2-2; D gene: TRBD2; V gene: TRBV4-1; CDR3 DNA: TGCGCCAGCAGCCAAGATCTGTGGCTGCGGGGGGGAACCGGGGAGCTGTTTTTT; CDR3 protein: CASSQDLWLRGGTGELFF
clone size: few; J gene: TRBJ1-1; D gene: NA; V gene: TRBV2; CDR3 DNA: TGTGCCAGCGGAGCAGGGAATGATCGTACTGAAGCTTTCTTT; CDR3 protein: CASGAGNDRTEAFF
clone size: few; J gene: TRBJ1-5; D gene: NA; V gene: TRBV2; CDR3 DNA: TGTGCCAGCAGTGAAGAACAGCTTAGCAATCAGCCCCAGCATTTT; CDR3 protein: CASSEEQLSNQPQHF
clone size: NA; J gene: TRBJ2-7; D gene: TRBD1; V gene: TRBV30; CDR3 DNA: TGTGCCTGGGACTTCGGGACAGGGGGGTCCGGCGAGCAGTACTTC; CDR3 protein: CAWDFGTGGSGEQYF
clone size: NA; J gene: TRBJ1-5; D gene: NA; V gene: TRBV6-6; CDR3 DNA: TGTGCCAGCAGTTACGGGGCGAGGAGCAATCAGCCCCAGCATTTT; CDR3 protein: CASSYGARSNQPQHF
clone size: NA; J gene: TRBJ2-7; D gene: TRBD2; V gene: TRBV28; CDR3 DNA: TGTGCCAGCAGTACACCATCGGGGGGGAACGAGCAGTACTTC; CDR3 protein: CASSTPSGGNEQYF
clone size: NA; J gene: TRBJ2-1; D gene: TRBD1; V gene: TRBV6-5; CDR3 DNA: TGTGCCAGCAGTGTCGGTCAGGGGGCCTACAATGAGCAGTTCTTC; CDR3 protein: CASSVGQGAYNEQFF
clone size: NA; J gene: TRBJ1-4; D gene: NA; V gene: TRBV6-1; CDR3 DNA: TGTGCCAGCCGCCTCCGAGCGGTGGGTAATGAAAAACTGTTTTTT; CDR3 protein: CASRLRAVGNEKLFF
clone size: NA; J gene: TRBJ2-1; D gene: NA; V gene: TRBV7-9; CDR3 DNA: TGTGCCAGCAGCGGACCTTTAGGCAATGAGCAGTTCTTC; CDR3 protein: CASSGPLGNEQFF
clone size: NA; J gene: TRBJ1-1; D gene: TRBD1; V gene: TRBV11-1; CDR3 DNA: TGTGCCAGCAGCAATCGGGACAGTCTAATGAACACTGAAGCTTTCTTT; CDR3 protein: CASSNRDSLMNTEAFF
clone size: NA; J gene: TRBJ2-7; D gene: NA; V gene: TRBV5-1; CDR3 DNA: TGCGCCAGCAGCTTGGGACCAATGGGTACTCGGGAAATCGAGCAGTACTTC; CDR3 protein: CASSLGPMGTREIEQYF
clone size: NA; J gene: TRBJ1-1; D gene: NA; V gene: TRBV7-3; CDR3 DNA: TGTGCCAGCAGCTTGGGCCTCAGCAACACTGAAGCTTTCTTT; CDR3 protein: CASSLGLSNTEAFF
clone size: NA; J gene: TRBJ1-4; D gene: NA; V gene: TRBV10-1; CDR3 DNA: TGCGCCAGCAGTGAGACTGCGCTGGGTGAAAAACTGTTTTTT; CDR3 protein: CASSETALGEKLFF
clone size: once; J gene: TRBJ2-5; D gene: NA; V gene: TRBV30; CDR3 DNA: TGTGCCTGGGGTCAAGAGACCCAGTACTTC; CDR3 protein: CAWGQETQYF
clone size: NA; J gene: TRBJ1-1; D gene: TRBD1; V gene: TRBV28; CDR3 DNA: TGTGCCAGCAGTTATCACATTAGCCGGGACAGATCCTTGAACACTGAAGCTTTCTTT; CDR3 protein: CASSYHISRDRSLNTEAFF
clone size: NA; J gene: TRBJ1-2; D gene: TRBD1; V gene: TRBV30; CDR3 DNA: TGTGCCTGGAGCCTACAGGGGAACTATGGCTACACCTTC; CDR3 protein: CAWSLQGNYGYTF
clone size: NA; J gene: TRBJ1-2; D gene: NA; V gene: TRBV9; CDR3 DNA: TGTGCCAGCAGCGTAGATGGAGGGAGCCCTATCTATGGCTACACCTTC; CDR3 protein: CASSVDGGSPIYGYTF
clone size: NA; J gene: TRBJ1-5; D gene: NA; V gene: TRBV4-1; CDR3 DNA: TGCGCCAGCAGCCCAAACTGGGGGCCCGAATGGCCCCAGCATTTT; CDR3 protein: CASSPNWGPEWPQHF